The source of this TCR beta chain is a study of T cells in narcolepsy. Germline-derived CDR1 and CDR2 are SEHNR and FQNEAQ (reference sequence). The CDR3 sequence is 16 residues long. Trimming cost V 2 bases and J 7 bases, with 17 bases left between them. Study-level results: Autoreactive clone sequences were missing from some blood memory CD4+ repertoires.

Worth noting for this clone: Its antigen is not known.

The protocol was immunoSEQ multiplex PCR, while the TCRdb copy is restricted to in-frame clones and leaves out a portion. The sample holds 30,000 to 45,000 clones; over 75% are singletons and the top ten take about 1.6%. The chain is built from TRBV7-9 and TRBJ1-4, with D uncertain. Sequenced input: CD45RA- memory CD4+ T cells from PBMCs. This clonotype was obtained from a human donor with narcolepsy. The CDR3: CASSLKLLGSGEKLFF. The CDR3 DNA sequence: TGTGCCAGCAGCTTAAAATTGCTAGGGTCGGGTGAAAAACTGTTTTTT.